This T cell receptor (beta chain) was captured in a study of T cells in Graves' hyperthyroidism and ophthalmopathy. Findings and limits, study-wide: A 13 V-J model separated ophthalmopathy from stable hyperthyroidism. Among clonotypes expanded in thyroid above 0.001, most were also found in blood.

RNA transcripts served as the template for amplifying TCR beta CDR3 regions. HTBI primers were employed in a first-round RT-PCR of the TCR CDR3. Via MiXCR, TCRdb re-called the multiplex PCR reads, giving one row per CDR3 protein. This table has some 620,000 distinct CDR3 sequences, roughly 17% appearing once. This clonotype was recorded at least ten times. Antigen specificity is unknown. Patients were excluded for uncontrolled infection, other autoimmune disease, pregnancy or lactation. Diagnosis relied on clinical symptoms, serum thyroxine and TRAb, thyroid ultrasound and orbital computed tomography. This TCR was sampled from a woman younger than 45 with Graves' hyperthyroidism. Sequenced: blood.

CDR3 amino acids: CATNGPPGQSQETQYF. CDR3 sequence (DNA): TGTGCCACAAATGGCCCTCCGGGACAGTCCCAAGAGACCCAGTACTTC. The chain has TRBV28 and TRBJ2-5; 7 bases fit TRBD1. Germline V gene lookup returns CDR1 MDHEN and CDR2 SYDVKM. The CDR3 totals 16 residues. The trim removed 10 bases at V and 1 base at J, leaving 15 bases unmatched.